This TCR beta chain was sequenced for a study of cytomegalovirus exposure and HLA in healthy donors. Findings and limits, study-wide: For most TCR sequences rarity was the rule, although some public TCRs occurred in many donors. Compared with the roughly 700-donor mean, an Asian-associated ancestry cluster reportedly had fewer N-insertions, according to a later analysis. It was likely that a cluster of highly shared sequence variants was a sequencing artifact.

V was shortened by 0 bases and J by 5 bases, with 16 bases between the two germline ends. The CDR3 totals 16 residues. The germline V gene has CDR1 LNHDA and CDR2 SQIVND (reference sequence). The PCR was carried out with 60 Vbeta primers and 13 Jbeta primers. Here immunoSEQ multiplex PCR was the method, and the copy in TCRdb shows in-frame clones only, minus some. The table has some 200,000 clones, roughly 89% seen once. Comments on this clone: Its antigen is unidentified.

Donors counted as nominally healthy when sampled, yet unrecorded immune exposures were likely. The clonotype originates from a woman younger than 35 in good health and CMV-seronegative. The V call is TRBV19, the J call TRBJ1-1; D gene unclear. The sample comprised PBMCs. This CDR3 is CASSIDREGVLTEAFF. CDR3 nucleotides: TGTGCCAGTAGTATAGATCGGGAGGGAGTCCTGACTGAAGCTTTCTTT.